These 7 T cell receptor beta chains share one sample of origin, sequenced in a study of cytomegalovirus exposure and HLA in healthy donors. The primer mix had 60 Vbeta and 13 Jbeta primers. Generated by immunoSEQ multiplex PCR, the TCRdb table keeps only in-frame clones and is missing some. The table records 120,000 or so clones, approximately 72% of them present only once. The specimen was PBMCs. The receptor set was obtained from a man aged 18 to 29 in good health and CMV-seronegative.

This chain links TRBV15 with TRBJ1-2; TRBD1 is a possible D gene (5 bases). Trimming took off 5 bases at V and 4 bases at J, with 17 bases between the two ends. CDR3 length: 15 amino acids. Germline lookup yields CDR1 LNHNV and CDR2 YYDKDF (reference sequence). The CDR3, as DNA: TGTGCCACCAGCCTCTCGGGGCGGCGGGGCTATGGCTACACCTTC. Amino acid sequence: CATSLSGRRGYGYTF.

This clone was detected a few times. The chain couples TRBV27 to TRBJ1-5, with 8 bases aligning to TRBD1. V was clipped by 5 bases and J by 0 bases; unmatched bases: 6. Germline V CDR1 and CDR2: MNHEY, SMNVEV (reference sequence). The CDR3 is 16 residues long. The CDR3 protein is CASSPHRGTSNQPQHF. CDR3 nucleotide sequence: TGTGCCAGCAGTCCCCACAGGGGGACTAGCAATCAGCCCCAGCATTTT.

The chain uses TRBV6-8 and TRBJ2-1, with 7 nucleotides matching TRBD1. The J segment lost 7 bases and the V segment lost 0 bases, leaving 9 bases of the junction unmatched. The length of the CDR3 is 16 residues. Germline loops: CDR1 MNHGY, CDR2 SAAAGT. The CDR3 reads CASSYSRQGKANEQFF. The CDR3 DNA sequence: TGTGCCAGCAGTTACTCGAGACAGGGAAAGGCAAATGAGCAGTTCTTC.

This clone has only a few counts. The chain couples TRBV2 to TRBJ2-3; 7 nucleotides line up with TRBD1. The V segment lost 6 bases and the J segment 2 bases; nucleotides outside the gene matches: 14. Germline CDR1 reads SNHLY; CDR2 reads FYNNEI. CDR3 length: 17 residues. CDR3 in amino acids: CASSQNPGQLTTDTQYF. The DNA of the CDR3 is TGTGCCAGCAGCCAAAATCCGGGACAGCTTACCACAGATACGCAGTATTTT.

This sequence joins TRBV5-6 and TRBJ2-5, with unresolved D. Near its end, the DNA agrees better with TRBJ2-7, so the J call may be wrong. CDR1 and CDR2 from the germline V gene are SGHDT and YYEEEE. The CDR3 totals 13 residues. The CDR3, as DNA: TGTGCCAGCAGCTTGGTGTCGTTGTACGAGCAGTACTTC. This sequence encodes CASSLVSLYEQYF.

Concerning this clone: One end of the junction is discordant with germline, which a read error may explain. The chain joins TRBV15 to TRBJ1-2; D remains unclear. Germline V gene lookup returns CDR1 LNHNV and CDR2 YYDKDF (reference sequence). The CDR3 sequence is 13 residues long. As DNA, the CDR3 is TGTGCCACCAGTCTGACGCTTAACTATGGCTACCCCTTC. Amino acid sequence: CATSLTLNYGYPF. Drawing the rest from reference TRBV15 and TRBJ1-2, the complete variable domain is DAMVIQNPRYQVTQFGKPVTLSCSQTLNHNVMYWYQQKSSQAPKLLFHYYDKDFNNEADTPDNFQSRRPNTSFCFLDIRSPGLGDTAMYLCATSLTLNYGYPFGSGTRLTVV.

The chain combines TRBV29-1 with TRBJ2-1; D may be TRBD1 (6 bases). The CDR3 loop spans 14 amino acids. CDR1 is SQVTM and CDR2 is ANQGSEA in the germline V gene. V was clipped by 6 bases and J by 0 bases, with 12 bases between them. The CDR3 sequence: CSVGQTSSYNEQFF. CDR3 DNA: TGCAGCGTGGGACAAACCAGCTCCTACAATGAGCAGTTCTTC.